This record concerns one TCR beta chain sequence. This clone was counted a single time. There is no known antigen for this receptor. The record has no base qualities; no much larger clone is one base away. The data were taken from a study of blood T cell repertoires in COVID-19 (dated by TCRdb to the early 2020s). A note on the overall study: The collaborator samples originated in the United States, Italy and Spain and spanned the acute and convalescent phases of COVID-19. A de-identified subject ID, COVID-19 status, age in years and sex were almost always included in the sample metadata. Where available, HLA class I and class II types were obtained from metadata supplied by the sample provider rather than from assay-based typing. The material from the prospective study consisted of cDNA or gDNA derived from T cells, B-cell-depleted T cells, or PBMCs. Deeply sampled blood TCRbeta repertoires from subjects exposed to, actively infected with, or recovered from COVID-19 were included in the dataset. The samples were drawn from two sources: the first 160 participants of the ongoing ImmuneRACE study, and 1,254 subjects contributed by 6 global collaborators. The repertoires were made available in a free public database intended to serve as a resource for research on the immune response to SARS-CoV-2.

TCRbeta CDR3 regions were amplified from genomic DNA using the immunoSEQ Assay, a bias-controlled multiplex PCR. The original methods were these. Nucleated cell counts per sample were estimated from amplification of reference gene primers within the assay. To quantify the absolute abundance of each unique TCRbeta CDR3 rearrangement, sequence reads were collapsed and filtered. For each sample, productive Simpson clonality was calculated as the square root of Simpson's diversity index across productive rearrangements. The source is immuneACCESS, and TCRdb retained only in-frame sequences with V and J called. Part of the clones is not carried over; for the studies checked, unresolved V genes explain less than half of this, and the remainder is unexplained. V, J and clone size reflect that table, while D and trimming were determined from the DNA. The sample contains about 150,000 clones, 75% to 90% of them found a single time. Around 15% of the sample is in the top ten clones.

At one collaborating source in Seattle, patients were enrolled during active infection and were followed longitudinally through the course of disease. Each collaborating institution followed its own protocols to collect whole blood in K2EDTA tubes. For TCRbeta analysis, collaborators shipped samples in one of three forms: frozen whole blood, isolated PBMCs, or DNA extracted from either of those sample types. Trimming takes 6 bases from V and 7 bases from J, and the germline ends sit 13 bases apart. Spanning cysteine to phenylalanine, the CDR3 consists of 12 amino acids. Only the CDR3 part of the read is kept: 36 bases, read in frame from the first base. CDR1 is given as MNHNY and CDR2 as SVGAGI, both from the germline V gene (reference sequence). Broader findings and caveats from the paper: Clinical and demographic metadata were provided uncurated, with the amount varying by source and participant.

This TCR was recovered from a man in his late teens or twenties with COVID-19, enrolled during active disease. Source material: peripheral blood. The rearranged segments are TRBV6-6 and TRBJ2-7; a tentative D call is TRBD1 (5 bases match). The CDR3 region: CASRPPQGEQYF. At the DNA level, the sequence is TGTGCCAGCAGACCCCCCCAGGGTGAGCAGTACTTC.